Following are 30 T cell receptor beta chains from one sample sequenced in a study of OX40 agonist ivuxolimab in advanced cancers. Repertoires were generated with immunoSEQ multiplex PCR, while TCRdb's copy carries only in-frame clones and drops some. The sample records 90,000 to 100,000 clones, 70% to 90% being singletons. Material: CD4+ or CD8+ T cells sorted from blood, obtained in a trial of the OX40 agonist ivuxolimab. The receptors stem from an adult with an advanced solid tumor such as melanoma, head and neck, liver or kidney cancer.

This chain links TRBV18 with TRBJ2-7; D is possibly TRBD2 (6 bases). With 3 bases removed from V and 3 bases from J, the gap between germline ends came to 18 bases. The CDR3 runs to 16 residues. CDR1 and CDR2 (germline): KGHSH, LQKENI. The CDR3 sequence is CASSPSMGGEGYEQYF. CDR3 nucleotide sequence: TGTGCCAGCTCACCCTCTATGGGGGGAGAGGGCTACGAGCAGTACTTC. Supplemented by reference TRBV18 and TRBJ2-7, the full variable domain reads NAGVMQNPRHLVRRRGQEARLRCSPMKGHSHVYWYRQLPEEGLKFMVYLQKENIIDESGMPKERFSAEFPKEGPSILRIQQVVRGDSAAYFCASSPSMGGEGYEQYFGPGTRLTVT.

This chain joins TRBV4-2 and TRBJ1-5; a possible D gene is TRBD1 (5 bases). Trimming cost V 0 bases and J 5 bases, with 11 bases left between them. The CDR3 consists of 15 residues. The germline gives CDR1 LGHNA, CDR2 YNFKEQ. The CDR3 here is CASSQERQGDQPQHF. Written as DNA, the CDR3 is TGTGCCAGCAGCCAAGAGCGGCAGGGCGATCAGCCCCAGCATTTT.

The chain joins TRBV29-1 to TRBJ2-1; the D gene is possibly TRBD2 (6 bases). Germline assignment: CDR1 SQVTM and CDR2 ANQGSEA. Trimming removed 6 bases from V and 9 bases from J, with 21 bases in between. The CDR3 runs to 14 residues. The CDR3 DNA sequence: TGCAGCGTGGCTTCAGGAGGGCCGAGGCCTGAGCAGTTCTTC. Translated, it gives CSVASGGPRPEQFF.

The DNA for the CDR3 is TGTGCCATTCTCCGGGACAGGGGGCGAGACTCTGGAAACACCATATATTTT. The encoded protein is CAILRDRGRDSGNTIYF. The rearrangement joins TRBV21-1 to TRBJ1-3; the DNA was not compared with TRBD1, the D call given in the table. TRBV21-1 is marked as a pseudogene. This CDR3 is 17 amino acids long.

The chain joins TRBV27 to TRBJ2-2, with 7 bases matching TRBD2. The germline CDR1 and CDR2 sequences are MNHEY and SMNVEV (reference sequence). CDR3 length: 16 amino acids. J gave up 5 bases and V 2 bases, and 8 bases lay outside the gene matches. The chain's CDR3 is CASSLNLAVGTGELFF. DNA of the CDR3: TGTGCCAGCAGTTTAAACCTAGCGGTAGGGACCGGGGAGCTGTTTTTT.

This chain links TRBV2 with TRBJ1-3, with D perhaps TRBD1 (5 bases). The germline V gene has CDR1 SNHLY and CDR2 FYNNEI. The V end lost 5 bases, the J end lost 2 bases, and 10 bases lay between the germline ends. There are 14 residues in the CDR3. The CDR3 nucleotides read TGTGCCAGCAGTCGCGGGGGGGCTGGAAACACCATATATTTT. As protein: CASSRGGAGNTIYF.

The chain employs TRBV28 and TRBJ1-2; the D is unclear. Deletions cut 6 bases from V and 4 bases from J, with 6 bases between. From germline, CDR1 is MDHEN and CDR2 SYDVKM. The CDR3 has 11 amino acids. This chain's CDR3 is CASRVGYGYTF. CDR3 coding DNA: TGTGCCAGCAGGGTCGGCTATGGCTACACCTTC.

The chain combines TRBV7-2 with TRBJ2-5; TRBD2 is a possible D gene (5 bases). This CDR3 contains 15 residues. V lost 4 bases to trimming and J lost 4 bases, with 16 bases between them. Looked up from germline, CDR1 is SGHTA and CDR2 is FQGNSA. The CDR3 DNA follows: TGTGCCAGCAGCTCGCTGTGGTTCGAGGGAGAGACCCAGTACTTC. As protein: CASSSLWFEGETQYF. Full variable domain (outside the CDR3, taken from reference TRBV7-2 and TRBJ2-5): GAGVSQSPSNKVTEKGKDVELRCDPISGHTALYWYRQSLGQGLEFLIYFQGNSAPDKSGLPSDRFSAERTGGSVSTLTIQRTQQEDSAVYLCASSSLWFEGETQYFGPGTRLLVL.

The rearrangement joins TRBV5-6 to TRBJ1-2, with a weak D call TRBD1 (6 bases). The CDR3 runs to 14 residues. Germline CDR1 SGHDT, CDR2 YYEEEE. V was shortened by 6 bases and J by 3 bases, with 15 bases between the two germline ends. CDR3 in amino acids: CASTSPGVDYGYTF. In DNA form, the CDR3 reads TGTGCCAGCACCTCACCAGGGGTCGACTATGGCTACACCTTC.

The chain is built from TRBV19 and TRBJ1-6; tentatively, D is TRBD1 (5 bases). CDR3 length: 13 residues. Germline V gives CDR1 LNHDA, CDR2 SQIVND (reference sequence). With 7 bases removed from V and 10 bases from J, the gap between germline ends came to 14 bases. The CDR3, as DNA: TGTGCCAGTAAGGCGCAGGGCGGATCACCCCTCCACTTT. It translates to CASKAQGGSPLHF.

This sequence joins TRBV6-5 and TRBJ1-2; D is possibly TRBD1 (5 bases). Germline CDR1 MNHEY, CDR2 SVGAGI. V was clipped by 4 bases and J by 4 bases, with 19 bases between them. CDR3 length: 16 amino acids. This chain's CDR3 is CASSSPRDGRPYGYTF. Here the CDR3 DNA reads TGTGCCAGCAGTTCCCCTCGGGACGGCCGTCCCTATGGCTACACCTTC.

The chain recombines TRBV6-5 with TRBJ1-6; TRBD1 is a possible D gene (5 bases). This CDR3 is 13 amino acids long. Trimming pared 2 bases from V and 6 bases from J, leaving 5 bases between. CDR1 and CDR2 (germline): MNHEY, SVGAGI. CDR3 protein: CASSYGTNSPLHF. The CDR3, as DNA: TGTGCCAGCAGTTACGGGACTAATTCACCCCTCCACTTT.

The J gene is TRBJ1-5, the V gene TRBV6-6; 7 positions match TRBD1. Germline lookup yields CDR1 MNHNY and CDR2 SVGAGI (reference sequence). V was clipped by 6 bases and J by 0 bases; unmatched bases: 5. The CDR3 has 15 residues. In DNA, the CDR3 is TGTGCCAGCAGGGGGACAGTCTATAGCAATCAGCCCCAGCATTTT. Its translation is CASRGTVYSNQPQHF.

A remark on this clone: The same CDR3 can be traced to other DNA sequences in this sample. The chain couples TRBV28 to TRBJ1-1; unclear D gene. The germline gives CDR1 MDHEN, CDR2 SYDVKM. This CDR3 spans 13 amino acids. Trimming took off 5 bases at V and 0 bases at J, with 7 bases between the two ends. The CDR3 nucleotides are TGTGCCAGCAGTGGCACAGTGAACACTGAAGCTTTCTTT. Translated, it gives CASSGTVNTEAFF. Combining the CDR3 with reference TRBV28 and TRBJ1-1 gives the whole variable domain DVKVTQSSRYLVKRTGEKVFLECVQDMDHENMFWYRQDPGLGLRLIYFSYDVKMKEKGDIPEGYSVSREKKERFSLILESASTNQTSMYLCASSGTVNTEAFFGQGTRLTVV.

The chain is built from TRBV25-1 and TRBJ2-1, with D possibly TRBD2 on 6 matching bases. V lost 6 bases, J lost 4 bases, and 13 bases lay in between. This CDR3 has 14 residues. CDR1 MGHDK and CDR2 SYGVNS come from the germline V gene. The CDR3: CASSSAGFYNEQFF. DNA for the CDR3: TGTGCCAGCAGCTCCGCGGGATTTTACAATGAGCAGTTCTTC.

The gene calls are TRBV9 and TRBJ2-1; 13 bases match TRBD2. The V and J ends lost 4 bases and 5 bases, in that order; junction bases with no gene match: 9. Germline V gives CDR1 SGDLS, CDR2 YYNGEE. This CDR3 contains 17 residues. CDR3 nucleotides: TGTGCCAGCAGCACAACTCCGGGACTAGCGGGAAACAATGAGCAGTTCTTC. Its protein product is CASSTTPGLAGNNEQFF.

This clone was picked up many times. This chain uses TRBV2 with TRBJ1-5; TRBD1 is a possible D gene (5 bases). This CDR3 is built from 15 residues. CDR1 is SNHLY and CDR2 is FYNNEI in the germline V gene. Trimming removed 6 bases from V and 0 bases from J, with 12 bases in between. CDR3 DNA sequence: TGTGCCAGCAGCGGGACCTACGATAGCAATCAGCCCCAGCATTTT. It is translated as CASSGTYDSNQPQHF.

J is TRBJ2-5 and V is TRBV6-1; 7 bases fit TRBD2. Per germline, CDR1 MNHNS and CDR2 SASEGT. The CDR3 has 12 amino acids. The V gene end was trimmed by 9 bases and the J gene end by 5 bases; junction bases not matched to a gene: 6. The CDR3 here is CASRGSGETQYF. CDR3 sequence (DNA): TGTGCCAGTCGCGGGAGCGGGGAGACCCAGTACTTC.

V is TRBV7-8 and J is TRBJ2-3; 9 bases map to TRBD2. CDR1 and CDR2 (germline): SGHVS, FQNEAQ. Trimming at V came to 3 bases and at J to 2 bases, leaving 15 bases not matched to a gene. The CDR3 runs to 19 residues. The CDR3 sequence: CASSFGFGGRVGATDTQYF. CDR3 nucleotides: TGTGCCAGCAGCTTCGGGTTCGGCGGGAGGGTTGGGGCCACAGATACGCAGTATTTT.

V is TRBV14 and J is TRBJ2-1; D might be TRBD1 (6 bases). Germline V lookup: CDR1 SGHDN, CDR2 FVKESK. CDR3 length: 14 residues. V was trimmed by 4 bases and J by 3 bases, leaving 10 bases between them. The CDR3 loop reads CASSRRGNYNEQFF. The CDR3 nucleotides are TGTGCCAGCAGCCGCAGGGGCAACTACAATGAGCAGTTCTTC.

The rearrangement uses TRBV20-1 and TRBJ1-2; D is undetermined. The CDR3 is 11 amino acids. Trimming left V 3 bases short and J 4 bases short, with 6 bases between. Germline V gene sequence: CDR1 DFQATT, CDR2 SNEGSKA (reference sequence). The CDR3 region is CSARLSYGYTF. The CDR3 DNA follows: TGCAGTGCTAGGCTTAGCTATGGCTACACCTTC.

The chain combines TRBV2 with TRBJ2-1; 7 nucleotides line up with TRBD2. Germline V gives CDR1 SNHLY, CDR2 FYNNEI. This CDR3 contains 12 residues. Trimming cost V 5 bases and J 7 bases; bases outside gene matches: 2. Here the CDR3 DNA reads TGTGCCAGCAGTAGTAGCGGGAATGAGCAGTTCTTC. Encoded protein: CASSSSGNEQFF.

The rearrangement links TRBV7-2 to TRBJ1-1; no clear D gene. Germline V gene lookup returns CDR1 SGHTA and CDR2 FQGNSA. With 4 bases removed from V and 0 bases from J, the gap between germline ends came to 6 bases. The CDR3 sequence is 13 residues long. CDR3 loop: CASSYSMNTEAFF. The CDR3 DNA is TGTGCCAGCAGCTACTCGATGAACACTGAAGCTTTCTTT.

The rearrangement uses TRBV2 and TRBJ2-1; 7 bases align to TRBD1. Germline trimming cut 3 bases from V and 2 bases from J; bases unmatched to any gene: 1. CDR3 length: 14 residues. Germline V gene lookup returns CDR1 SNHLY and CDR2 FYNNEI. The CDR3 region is CASSDTGAYNEQFF. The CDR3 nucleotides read TGTGCCAGCAGTGACACAGGGGCCTACAATGAGCAGTTCTTC.

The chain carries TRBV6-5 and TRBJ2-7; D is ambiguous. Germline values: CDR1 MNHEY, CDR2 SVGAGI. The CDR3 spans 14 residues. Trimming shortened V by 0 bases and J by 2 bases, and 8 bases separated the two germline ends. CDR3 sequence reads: CASSYSPGTYEQYF. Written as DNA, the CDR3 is TGTGCCAGCAGTTACTCGCCAGGAACCTACGAGCAGTACTTC.

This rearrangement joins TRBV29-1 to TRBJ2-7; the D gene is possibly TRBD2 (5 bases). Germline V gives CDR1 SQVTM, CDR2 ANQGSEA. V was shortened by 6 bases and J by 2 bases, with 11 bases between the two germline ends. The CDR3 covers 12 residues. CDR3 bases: TGCAGCGTCGGTGGGAGTGCCTACGAGCAGTACTTC. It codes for CSVGGSAYEQYF.

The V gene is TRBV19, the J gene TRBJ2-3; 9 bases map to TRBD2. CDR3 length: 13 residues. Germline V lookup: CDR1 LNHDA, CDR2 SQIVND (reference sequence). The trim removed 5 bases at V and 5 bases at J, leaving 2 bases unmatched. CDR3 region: CASSGGREDTQYF. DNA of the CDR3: TGTGCCAGTAGTGGCGGGAGGGAAGATACGCAGTATTTT. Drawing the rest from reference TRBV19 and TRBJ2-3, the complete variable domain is DGGITQSPKYLFRKEGQNVTLSCEQNLNHDAMYWYRQDPGQGLRLIYYSQIVNDFQKGDIAEGYSVSREKKESFPLTVTSAQKNPTAFYLCASSGGREDTQYFGPGTRLTVL.

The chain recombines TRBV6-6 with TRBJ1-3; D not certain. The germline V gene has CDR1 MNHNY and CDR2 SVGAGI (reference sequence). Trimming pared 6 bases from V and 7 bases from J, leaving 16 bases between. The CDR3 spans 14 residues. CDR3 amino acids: CASSPGLDGNTIYF. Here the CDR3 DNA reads TGTGCCAGCAGCCCCGGCCTCGATGGGAACACCATATATTTT.

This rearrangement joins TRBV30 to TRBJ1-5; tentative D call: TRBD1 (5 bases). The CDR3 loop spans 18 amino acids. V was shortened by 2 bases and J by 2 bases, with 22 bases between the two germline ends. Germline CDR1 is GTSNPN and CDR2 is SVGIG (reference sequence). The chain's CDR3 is CAWSTAGGPGTGNQPQHF. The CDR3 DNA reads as TGTGCCTGGAGTACTGCCGGGGGTCCTGGTACGGGCAATCAGCCCCAGCATTTT.

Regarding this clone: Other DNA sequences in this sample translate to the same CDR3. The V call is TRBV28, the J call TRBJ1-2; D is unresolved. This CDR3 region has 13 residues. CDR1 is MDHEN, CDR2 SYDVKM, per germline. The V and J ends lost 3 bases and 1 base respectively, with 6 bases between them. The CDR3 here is CASSLGSNYGYTF. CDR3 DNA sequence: TGTGCCAGCAGTTTGGGGAGTAACTATGGCTACACCTTC.